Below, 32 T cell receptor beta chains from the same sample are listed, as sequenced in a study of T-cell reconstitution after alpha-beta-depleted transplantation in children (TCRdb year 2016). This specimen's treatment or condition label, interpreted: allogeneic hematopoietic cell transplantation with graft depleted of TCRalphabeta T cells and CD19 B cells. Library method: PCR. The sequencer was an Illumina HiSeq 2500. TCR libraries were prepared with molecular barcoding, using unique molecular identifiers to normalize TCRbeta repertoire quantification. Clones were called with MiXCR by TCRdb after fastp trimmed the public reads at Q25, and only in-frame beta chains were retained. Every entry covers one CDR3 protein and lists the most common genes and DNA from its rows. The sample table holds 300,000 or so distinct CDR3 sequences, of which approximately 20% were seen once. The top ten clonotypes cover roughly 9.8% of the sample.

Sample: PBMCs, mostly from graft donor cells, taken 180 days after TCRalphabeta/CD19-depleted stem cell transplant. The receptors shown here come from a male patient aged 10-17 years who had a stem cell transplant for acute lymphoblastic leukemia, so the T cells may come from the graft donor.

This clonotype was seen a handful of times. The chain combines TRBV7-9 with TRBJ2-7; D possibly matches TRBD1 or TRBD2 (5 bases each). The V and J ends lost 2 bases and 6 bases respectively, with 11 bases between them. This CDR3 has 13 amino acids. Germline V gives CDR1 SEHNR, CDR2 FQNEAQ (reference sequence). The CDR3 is CASSLPGTVEQYF. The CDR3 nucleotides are TGTGCCAGCAGCTTACCCGGGACGGTCGAGCAGTACTTC.

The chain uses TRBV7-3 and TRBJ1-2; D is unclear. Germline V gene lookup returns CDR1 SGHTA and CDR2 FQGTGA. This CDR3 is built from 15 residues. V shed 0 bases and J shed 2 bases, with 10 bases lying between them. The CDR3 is CASSLTGRLNYGYTF. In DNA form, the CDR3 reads TGTGCCAGCAGCTTAACAGGAAGGCTCAACTATGGCTACACCTTC.

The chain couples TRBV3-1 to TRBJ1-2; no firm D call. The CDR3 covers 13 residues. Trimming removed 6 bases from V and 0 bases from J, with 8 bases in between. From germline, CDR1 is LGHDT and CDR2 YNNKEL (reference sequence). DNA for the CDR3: TGTGCCAGCAGTCAGGACCCTAACTATGGCTACACCTTC. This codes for CASSQDPNYGYTF.

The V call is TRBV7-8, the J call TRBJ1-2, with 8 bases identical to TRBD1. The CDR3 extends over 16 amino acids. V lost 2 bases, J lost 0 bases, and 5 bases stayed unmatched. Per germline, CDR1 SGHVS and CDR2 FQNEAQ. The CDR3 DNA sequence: TGTGCCAGCAGCTTAAACAGGGGGACAGCTAACTATGGCTACACCTTC. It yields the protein CASSLNRGTANYGYTF.

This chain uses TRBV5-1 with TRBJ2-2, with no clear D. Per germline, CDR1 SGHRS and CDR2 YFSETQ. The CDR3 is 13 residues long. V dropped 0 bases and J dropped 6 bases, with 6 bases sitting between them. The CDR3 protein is CASSLDEAGELFF. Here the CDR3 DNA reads TGCGCCAGCAGCTTGGATGAAGCCGGGGAGCTGTTTTTT.

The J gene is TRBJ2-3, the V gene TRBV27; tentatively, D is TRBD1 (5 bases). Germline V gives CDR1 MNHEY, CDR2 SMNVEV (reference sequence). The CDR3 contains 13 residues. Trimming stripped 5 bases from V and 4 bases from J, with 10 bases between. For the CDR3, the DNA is TGTGCCAGCAGTCCGGGCAGGGCAGATACGCAGTATTTT. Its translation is CASSPGRADTQYF.

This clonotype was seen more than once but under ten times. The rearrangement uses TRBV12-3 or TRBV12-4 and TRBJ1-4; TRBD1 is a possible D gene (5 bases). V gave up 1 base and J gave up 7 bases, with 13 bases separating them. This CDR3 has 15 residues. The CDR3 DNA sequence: TGTGCCAGCAGTTTAGGCGGCAGGGTGGCTGAAAAACTGTTTTTT. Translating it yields CASSLGGRVAEKLFF.

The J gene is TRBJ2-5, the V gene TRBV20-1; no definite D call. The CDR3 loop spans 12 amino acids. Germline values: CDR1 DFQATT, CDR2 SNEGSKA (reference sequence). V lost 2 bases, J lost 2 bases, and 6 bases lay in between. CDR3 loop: CSARIIQETQYF. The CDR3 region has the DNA TGCAGTGCTAGAATCATACAAGAGACCCAGTACTTC.

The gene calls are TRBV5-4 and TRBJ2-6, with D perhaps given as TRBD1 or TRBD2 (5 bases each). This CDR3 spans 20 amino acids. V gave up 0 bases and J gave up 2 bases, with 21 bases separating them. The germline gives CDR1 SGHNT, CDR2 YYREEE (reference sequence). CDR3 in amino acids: CASSLGGHGLVKTGANVLTF. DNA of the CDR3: TGTGCCAGCAGCTTGGGGGGCCACGGACTGGTGAAGACTGGGGCCAACGTCCTGACTTTC.

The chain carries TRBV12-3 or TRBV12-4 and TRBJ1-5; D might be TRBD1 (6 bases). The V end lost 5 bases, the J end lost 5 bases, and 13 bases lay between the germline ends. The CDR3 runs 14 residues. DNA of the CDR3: TGTGCCAGCAGTCTCGGGGGCAGCCATCAGCCCCAGCATTTT. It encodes CASSLGGSHQPQHF.

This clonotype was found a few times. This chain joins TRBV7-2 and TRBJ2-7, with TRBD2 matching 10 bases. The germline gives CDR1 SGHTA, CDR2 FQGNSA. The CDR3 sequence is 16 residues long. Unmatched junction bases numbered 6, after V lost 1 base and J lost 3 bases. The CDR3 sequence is CASSLGFRTSGYEQYF. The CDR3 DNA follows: TGTGCCAGCAGCTTAGGGTTTCGGACTAGCGGCTACGAGCAGTACTTC.

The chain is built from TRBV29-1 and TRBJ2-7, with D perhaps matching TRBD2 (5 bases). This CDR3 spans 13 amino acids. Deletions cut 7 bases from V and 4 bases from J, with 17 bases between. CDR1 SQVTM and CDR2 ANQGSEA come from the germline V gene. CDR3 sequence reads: CSGGSGWGYEQYF. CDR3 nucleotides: TGCAGCGGTGGGTCGGGGTGGGGATACGAGCAGTACTTC.

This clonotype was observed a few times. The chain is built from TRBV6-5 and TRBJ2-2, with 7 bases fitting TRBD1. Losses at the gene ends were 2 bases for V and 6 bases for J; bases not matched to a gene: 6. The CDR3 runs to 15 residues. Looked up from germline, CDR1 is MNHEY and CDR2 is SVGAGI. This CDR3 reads CASSYVTGYPGELFF. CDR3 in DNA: TGTGCCAGCAGTTACGTGACAGGGTATCCCGGGGAGCTGTTTTTT.

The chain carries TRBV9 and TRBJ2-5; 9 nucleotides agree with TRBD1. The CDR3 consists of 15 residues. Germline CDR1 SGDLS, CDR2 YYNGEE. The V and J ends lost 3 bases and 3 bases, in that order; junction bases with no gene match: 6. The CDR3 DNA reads TGTGCCAGCAGCGCAAACAGGGGGCGCGAAGAGACCCAGTACTTC. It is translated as CASSANRGREETQYF.

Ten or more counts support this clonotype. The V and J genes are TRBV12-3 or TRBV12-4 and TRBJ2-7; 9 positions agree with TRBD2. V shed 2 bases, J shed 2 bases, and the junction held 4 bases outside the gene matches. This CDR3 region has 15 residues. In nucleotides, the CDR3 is TGTGCCAGCAGTTTAAGGCTAGCGGGGCCCTACGAGCAGTACTTC. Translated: CASSLRLAGPYEQYF.

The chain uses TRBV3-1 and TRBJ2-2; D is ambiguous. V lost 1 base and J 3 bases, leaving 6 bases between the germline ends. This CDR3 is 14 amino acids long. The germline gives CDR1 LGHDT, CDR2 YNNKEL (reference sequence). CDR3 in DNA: TGTGCCAGCAGCCAAGGGGTCTACACCGGGGAGCTGTTTTTT. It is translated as CASSQGVYTGELFF.

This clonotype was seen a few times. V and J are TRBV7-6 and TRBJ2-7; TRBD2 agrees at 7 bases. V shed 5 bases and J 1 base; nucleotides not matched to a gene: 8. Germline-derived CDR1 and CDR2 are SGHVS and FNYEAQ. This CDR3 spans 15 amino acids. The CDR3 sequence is CASSRTGGGSYEQYF. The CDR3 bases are TGTGCCAGCAGCCGGACGGGGGGAGGATCCTACGAGCAGTACTTC.

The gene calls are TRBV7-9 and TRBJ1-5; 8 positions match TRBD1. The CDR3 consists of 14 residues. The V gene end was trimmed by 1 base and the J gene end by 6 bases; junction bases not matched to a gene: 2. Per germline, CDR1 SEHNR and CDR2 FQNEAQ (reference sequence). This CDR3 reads CASSLDDRGQPQHF. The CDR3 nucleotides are TGTGCCAGCAGCTTAGACGACAGGGGTCAGCCCCAGCATTTT.

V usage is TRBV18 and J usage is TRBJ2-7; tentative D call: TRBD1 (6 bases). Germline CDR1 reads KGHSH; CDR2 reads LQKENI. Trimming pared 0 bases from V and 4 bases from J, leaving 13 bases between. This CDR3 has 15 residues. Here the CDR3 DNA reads TGTGCCAGCTCACCACCGAGGGGGTCCACTTACGAGCAGTACTTC. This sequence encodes CASSPPRGSTYEQYF.

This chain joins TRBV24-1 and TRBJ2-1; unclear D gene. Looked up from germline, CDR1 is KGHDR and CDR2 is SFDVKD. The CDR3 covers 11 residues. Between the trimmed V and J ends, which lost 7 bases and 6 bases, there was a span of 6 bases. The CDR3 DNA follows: TGTGCCACCAGACAGCGCAATGAGCAGTTCTTC. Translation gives CATRQRNEQFF.

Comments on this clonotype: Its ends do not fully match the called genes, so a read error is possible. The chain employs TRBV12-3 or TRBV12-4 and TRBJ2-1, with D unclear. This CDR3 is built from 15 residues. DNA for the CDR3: TGTGCCAGCAGCTTCTTACTCCTCTCCGACAATGAGCAGTTCTTC. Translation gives CASSFLLLSDNEQFF.

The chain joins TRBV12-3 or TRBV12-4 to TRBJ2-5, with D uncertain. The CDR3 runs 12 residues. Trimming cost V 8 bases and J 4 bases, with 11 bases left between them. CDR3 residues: CASLKSGETQYF. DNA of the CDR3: TGTGCCAGCCTTAAGTCGGGAGAGACCCAGTACTTC.

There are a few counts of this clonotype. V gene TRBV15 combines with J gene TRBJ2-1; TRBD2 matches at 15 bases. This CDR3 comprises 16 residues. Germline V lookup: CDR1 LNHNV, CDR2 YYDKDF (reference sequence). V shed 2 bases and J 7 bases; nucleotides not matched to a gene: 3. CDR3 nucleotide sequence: TGTGCCACCAGCAGAACTGGGACTAGCGGGAGGAATGAGCAGTTCTTC. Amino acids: CATSRTGTSGRNEQFF.

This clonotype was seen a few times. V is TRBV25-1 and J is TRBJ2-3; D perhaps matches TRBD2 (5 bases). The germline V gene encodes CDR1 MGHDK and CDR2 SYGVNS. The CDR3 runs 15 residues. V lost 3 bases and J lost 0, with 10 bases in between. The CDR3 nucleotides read TGTGCCAGCAGTGACTGGAGGCGGAGCACAGATACGCAGTATTTT. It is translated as CASSDWRRSTDTQYF.

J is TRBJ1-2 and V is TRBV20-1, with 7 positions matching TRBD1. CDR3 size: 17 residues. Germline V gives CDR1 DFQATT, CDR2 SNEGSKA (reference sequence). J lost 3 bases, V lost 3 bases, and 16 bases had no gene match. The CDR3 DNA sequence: TGCAGTGCTAGCCCCCTGGGTGGGACAGTCGTTCACTATGGCTACACCTTC. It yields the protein CSASPLGGTVVHYGYTF.

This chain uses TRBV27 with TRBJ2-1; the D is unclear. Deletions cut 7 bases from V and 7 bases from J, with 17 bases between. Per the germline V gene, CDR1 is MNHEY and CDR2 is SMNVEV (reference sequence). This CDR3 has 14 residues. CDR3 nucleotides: TGTGCCAGCACCCCCTCTTGGTCTCTGAATGAGCAGTTCTTC. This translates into CASTPSWSLNEQFF.

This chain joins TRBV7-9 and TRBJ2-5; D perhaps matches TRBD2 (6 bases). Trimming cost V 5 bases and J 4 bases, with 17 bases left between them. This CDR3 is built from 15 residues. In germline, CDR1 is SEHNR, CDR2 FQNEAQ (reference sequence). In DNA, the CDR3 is TGTGCCAGCAGCCCCGGGACTTTTCCCCGAGAGACCCAGTACTTC. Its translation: CASSPGTFPRETQYF.

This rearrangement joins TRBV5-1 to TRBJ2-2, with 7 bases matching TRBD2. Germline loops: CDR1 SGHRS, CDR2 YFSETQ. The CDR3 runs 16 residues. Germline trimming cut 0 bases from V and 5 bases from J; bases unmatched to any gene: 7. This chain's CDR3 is CASSLVPREWTGELFF. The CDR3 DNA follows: TGCGCCAGCAGCTTGGTCCCGCGGGAGTGGACCGGGGAGCTGTTTTTT.

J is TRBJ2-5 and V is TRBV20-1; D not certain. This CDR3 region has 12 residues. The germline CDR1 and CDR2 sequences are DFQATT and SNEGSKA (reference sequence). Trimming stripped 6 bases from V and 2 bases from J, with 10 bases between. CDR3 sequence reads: CSADRQQETQYF. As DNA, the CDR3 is TGCAGTGCCGATCGGCAGCAAGAGACCCAGTACTTC.

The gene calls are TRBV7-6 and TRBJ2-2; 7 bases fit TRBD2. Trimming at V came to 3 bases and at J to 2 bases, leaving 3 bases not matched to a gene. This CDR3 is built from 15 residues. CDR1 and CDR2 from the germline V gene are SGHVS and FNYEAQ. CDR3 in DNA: TGTGCCAGCAGCTTCGGAGCGGGAAACACCGGGGAGCTGTTTTTT. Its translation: CASSFGAGNTGELFF.

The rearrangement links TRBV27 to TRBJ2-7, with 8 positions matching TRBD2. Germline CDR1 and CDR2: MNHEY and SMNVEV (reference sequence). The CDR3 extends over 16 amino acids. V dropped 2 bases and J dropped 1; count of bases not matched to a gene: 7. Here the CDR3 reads CASSLSGGLSSYEQYF. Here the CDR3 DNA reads TGTGCCAGCAGTTTAAGCGGGGGTTTGAGTTCCTACGAGCAGTACTTC.

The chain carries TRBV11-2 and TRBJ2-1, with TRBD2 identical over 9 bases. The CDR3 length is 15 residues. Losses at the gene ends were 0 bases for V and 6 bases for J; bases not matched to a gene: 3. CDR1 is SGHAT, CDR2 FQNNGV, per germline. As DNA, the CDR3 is TGTGCCAGCAGCTTAGAGACTAGCGGATTCAATGAGCAGTTCTTC. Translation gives CASSLETSGFNEQFF. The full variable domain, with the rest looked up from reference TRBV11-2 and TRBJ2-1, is EAGVAQSPRYKIIEKRQSVAFWCNPISGHATLYWYQQILGQGPKLLIQFQNNGVVDDSQLPKDRFSAERLKGVDSTLKIQPAKLEDSAVYLCASSLETSGFNEQFFGPGTRLTVL.